A selection of T cell receptor beta chains follows, all from one sample in a study of regulatory T cells in long-lasting Graves disease. TCRdb analysed the multiplex PCR reads with MiXCR anew, one entry per CDR3 protein. The data contain 440,000 or so distinct CDR3 sequences, more than 12% of them singletons. These data were likewise used in another study, on T cells in Graves' hyperthyroidism and ophthalmopathy.

The sample consisted of peripheral blood mononuclear cells (PBMCs), taken at new diagnosis, from a patient treated with antithyroid drugs. Source of these receptors: a woman in her 30s with Graves disease. The CDR3 runs from the conserved cysteine through the conserved F or W. A D gene is named only where the DNA matches it firmly. Clone sizes are given selectively: once, few, many, or a class where the clone is expanded.

d_gene: NA
v_gene: TRBV5-1
j_gene: TRBJ2-7
abundance: NA
CDR3aa: CASSHQLAGTYEQYF
CDR3nt: TGCGCCAGCAGCCACCAGCTGGCGGGAACCTACGAGCAGTACTTC

d_gene: NA
v_gene: TRBV20-1
j_gene: TRBJ2-5
abundance: NA
CDR3aa: CSAAPKGAYQETQYF
CDR3nt: TGCAGTGCTGCCCCAAAGGGAGCGTACCAAGAGACCCAGTACTTC

d_gene: NA
v_gene: TRBV5-1
j_gene: TRBJ1-1
abundance: many
CDR3aa: CASSLDDRTNTEAFF
CDR3nt: TGCGCCAGCAGCTTGGATGACAGGACGAACACTGAAGCTTTCTTT

d_gene: TRBD2
v_gene: TRBV11-3
j_gene: TRBJ2-1
abundance: many
CDR3aa: CASSLGASGSLDNEQFF
CDR3nt: TGTGCCAGCAGCTTAGGGGCTAGCGGGAGTTTAGACAATGAGCAGTTCTTC

d_gene: NA
v_gene: TRBV11-3
j_gene: TRBJ2-5
abundance: many
CDR3aa: CASSLADQETQYF
CDR3nt: TGTGCCAGCAGCTTAGCAGATCAAGAGACCCAGTACTTC

d_gene: NA
v_gene: TRBV7-9
j_gene: TRBJ1-6
abundance: few
CDR3aa: CATVDGNSPLHF
CDR3nt: TGTGCCACCGTCGACGGGAATTCACCCCTCCACTTT

d_gene: TRBD2
v_gene: TRBV29-1
j_gene: TRBJ2-5
abundance: NA
CDR3aa: CSVNREAGETQYF
CDR3nt: TGCAGCGTCAACCGGGAGGCCGGAGAGACCCAGTACTTC

d_gene: TRBD2
v_gene: TRBV20-1
j_gene: TRBJ2-1
abundance: many
CDR3aa: CSAAGGSGNEQFF
CDR3nt: TGCAGTGCCGCGGGAGGTTCAGGCAATGAGCAGTTCTTC

d_gene: NA
v_gene: TRBV28
j_gene: TRBJ1-2
abundance: NA
CDR3aa: CASSPSTDYTF
CDR3nt: TGTGCCAGCAGCCCTTCGACGGATTACACCTTC

d_gene: NA
v_gene: TRBV4-2
j_gene: TRBJ1-2
abundance: NA
CDR3aa: CASSQEMLSNYGHTF
CDR3nt: TGTGCCAGCAGCCAAGAGATGCTTTCTAACTATGGCCACACCTTC

d_gene: TRBD2
v_gene: TRBV12-3/TRBV12-4
j_gene: TRBJ2-1
abundance: few
CDR3aa: CASSYYQLAGPPNEQFF
CDR3nt: TGTGCCAGCAGCTACTATCAACTAGCGGGTCCCCCCAATGAGCAGTTCTTC

d_gene: NA
v_gene: TRBV7-3
j_gene: TRBJ1-1
abundance: many
CDR3aa: CASSSTQAGGGGWNTEAFF
CDR3nt: TGTGCCAGCAGCTCAACACAGGCCGGAGGGGGGGGGTGGAACACTGAAGCTTTCTTT

d_gene: NA
v_gene: TRBV7-9
j_gene: TRBJ2-2
abundance: NA
CDR3aa: CASRSRGLNTGELFF
CDR3nt: TGTGCCAGCAGATCCAGGGGTCTGAACACCGGGGAGCTGTTTTTT

d_gene: TRBD1
v_gene: TRBV3-1
j_gene: TRBJ1-2
abundance: many
CDR3aa: CASRQGEPHGYTF
CDR3nt: TGTGCCAGCAGACAGGGGGAGCCTCATGGCTACACCTTC

d_gene: NA
v_gene: TRBV12-3/TRBV12-4
j_gene: TRBJ2-3
abundance: many
CDR3aa: CASSRPSTDTQYF
CDR3nt: TGTGCCAGCAGCCGCCCGAGCACAGATACGCAGTATTTT

d_gene: NA
v_gene: TRBV7-9
j_gene: TRBJ2-7
abundance: few
CDR3aa: CASSSKTNRTLGYEQYF
CDR3nt: TGTGCCAGCAGCTCCAAAACAAACAGGACCCTCGGCTACGAGCAGTACTTC

d_gene: NA
v_gene: TRBV29-1
j_gene: TRBJ2-5
abundance: few
CDR3aa: CSTGAETQYF
CDR3nt: TGCAGCACGGGGGCGGAGACCCAGTACTTC

d_gene: NA
v_gene: TRBV12-3/TRBV12-4
j_gene: TRBJ1-2
abundance: few
CDR3aa: CASSFGAEQVYGYTF
CDR3nt: TGTGCCAGCAGTTTTGGGGCAGAACAGGTCTATGGCTACACCTTC

d_gene: NA
v_gene: TRBV6-5
j_gene: TRBJ2-3
abundance: many
CDR3aa: CASSYYGEGYKGTDTQYF
CDR3nt: TGTGCCAGCAGTTACTACGGAGAGGGTTACAAAGGCACAGATACGCAGTATTTT

d_gene: NA
v_gene: TRBV4-2
j_gene: TRBJ2-6
abundance: few
CDR3aa: CASSQLRNSGANVLTF
CDR3nt: TGTGCCAGCAGCCAATTGAGGAACTCTGGGGCCAACGTCCTGACTTTC

d_gene: TRBD1
v_gene: TRBV28
j_gene: TRBJ2-1
abundance: many
CDR3aa: CASSPGGRVYNEQFF
CDR3nt: TGTGCCAGCAGCCCAGGGGGCCGGGTATACAATGAGCAGTTCTTC

d_gene: NA
v_gene: TRBV12-3/TRBV12-4
j_gene: TRBJ2-1
abundance: many
CDR3aa: CASSLEAVYNEQFF
CDR3nt: TGTGCCAGCAGTTTAGAGGCGGTGTACAATGAGCAGTTCTTC